Listed below are T cell receptor beta chains from one sample, sequenced in a study of blood T cell repertoires in COVID-19. Generated by immunoSEQ multiplex PCR, the TCRdb table keeps only in-frame clones and is missing some. The sample carries roughly 50,000 clones, over 75% recorded once. Sample: peripheral blood. The receptors originated from a man aged 50-60 years with acute or convalescent COVID-19. CDR3s include the opening cysteine and the closing phenylalanine or tryptophan. D genes are given only for firm matches. Clone size appears in some rows only: once, few, many, or a class for an expanded clone.

CDR3 protein: CASSHGTGTGGYTF
CDR3 DNA: TGTGCCAGCAGCCACGGGACAGGGACGGGTGGCTACACCTTC
V gene: TRBV3-1/TRBV3-2
J gene: TRBJ1-2
D gene: TRBD1
clone size: few

CDR3 protein: CASSVPGLNTEAFF
CDR3 DNA: TGTGCCAGCAGCGTACCGGGATTGAACACTGAAGCTTTCTTT
V gene: TRBV11-1
J gene: TRBJ1-1
D gene: -
clone size: once

CDR3 protein: CASSTLTGVLGELFF
CDR3 DNA: TGTGCCAGCAGCACCTTGACAGGGGTACTGGGGGAGCTGTTTTTT
V gene: TRBV5-5
J gene: TRBJ2-2
D gene: TRBD1
clone size: -

CDR3 protein: CATSRADGAPPFF
CDR3 DNA: TGTGCCACCAGCAGAGCCGATGGGGCACCGCCTTTCTTT
V gene: TRBV15
J gene: TRBJ1-1
D gene: -
clone size: once

CDR3 protein: CASSPGTGGGYTF
CDR3 DNA: TGTGCCAGCAGCCCCGGGACAGGGGGTGGCTACACCTTC
V gene: TRBV5-4
J gene: TRBJ1-2
D gene: TRBD1
clone size: -

CDR3 protein: CASSLYSPGLAGPDTQYF
CDR3 DNA: TGTGCCAGCAGTTTATACTCACCGGGACTAGCGGGACCAGATACGCAGTATTTT
V gene: TRBV28
J gene: TRBJ2-3
D gene: TRBD2
clone size: once

CDR3 protein: CASSIKGQENSPLHF
CDR3 DNA: TGTGCCAGTAGTATAAAAGGACAGGAGAATTCACCCCTCCACTTT
V gene: TRBV19
J gene: TRBJ1-6
D gene: TRBD1
clone size: -

CDR3 protein: CASSQALRYEQYF
CDR3 DNA: TGTGCCAGCAGCCAAGCGTTACGGTACGAGCAGTACTTC
V gene: TRBV3-1/TRBV3-2
J gene: TRBJ2-7
D gene: -
clone size: -

CDR3 protein: CASSWTVNQPQHF
CDR3 DNA: TGCGCCAGCAGCTGGACAGTGAATCAGCCCCAGCATTTT
V gene: TRBV5-1
J gene: TRBJ1-5
D gene: -
clone size: -

CDR3 protein: CASSDPGWEGGGNSPLHF
CDR3 DNA: TGTGCCAGCAGTGATCCCGGCTGGGAAGGGGGCGGTAATTCACCCCTCCACTTT
V gene: TRBV2
J gene: TRBJ1-6
D gene: TRBD1
clone size: -

CDR3 protein: CASRRGSTDTQYF
CDR3 DNA: TGTGCCAGCAGAAGAGGGTCGACAGATACGCAGTATTTT
V gene: TRBV12-3/TRBV12-4
J gene: TRBJ2-3
D gene: -
clone size: -

CDR3 protein: CASSELAGLPHNEQFF
CDR3 DNA: TGTGCCAGCAGTGAGTTGGCGGGACTCCCCCACAATGAGCAGTTCTTC
V gene: TRBV2
J gene: TRBJ2-1
D gene: -
clone size: -

CDR3 protein: CASSSPTRQGARGDTQYF
CDR3 DNA: TGTGCCAGCAGCTCCCCGACTAGACAGGGGGCGCGAGGAGATACGCAGTATTTT
V gene: TRBV7-2
J gene: TRBJ2-3
D gene: TRBD1
clone size: -

CDR3 protein: CASSQDYRGKYEQYF
CDR3 DNA: TGCGCCAGCAGCCAAGACTACAGGGGGAAATACGAGCAGTACTTC
V gene: TRBV4-1
J gene: TRBJ2-7
D gene: TRBD1
clone size: -

CDR3 protein: CASGGGPNTEAFF
CDR3 DNA: TGTGCCAGCGGGGGAGGGCCAAACACTGAAGCTTTCTTT
V gene: TRBV19
J gene: TRBJ1-1
D gene: -
clone size: once

CDR3 protein: CASSLATSGGASYEQYF
CDR3 DNA: TGTGCCAGCAGCCTCGCCACTAGCGGGGGGGCTTCGTACGAGCAGTACTTC
V gene: TRBV7-2
J gene: TRBJ2-7
D gene: TRBD2
clone size: -

CDR3 protein: CASSLGGLSETQYF
CDR3 DNA: TGTGCCAGCAGCTTAGGTGGCTTATCGGAGACCCAGTACTTC
V gene: TRBV7-9
J gene: TRBJ2-5
D gene: -
clone size: -

CDR3 protein: CASSEAYEQFF
CDR3 DNA: TGTGCCAGCAGTGAGGCCTATGAGCAGTTCTTC
V gene: TRBV2
J gene: TRBJ2-1
D gene: -
clone size: -

CDR3 protein: CASSPGKTDTQYF
CDR3 DNA: TGTGCCAGCAGTCCGGGAAAGACAGATACGCAGTATTTT
V gene: TRBV6-5
J gene: TRBJ2-3
D gene: -
clone size: -

CDR3 protein: CASSSGQGFLGGELFF
CDR3 DNA: TGTGCCAGCAGCTCGGGACAGGGGTTTTTGGGCGGGGAGCTGTTTTTT
V gene: TRBV5-6
J gene: TRBJ2-2
D gene: TRBD1
clone size: few

CDR3 protein: CATQRTGGDDSPLHF
CDR3 DNA: TGTGCCACACAACGGACAGGGGGCGATGATTCACCCCTCCACTTT
V gene: TRBV19
J gene: TRBJ1-6
D gene: TRBD1
clone size: -

CDR3 protein: CASSKRGGVGTGELFF
CDR3 DNA: TGTGCCAGCAGTAAACGTGGGGGGGTCGGCACCGGGGAGCTGTTTTTT
V gene: TRBV6-2/TRBV6-3
J gene: TRBJ2-2
D gene: TRBD2
clone size: -

CDR3 protein: CASSRRDTYGYTF
CDR3 DNA: TGTGCCAGCAGCCGCCGGGACACTTATGGCTACACCTTC
V gene: TRBV7-8
J gene: TRBJ1-2
D gene: -
clone size: -

CDR3 protein: CASSQGPGLAGSGGELFF
CDR3 DNA: TGCGCCAGCAGCCAAGGCCCGGGACTAGCGGGTTCAGGCGGGGAGCTGTTTTTT
V gene: TRBV4-1
J gene: TRBJ2-2
D gene: TRBD2
clone size: -

CDR3 protein: CASSLQGGTDTQYF
CDR3 DNA: TGCGCCAGCAGCTTGCAGGGGGGAACAGATACGCAGTATTTT
V gene: TRBV5-1
J gene: TRBJ2-3
D gene: -
clone size: -

CDR3 protein: CASSGASGRNYNEQFF
CDR3 DNA: TGTGCCAGCAGTGGGGCTAGCGGGAGGAACTACAATGAGCAGTTCTTC
V gene: TRBV25-1
J gene: TRBJ2-1
D gene: TRBD2
clone size: -

CDR3 protein: CASSPDRLNEAFF
CDR3 DNA: TGTGCCAGCAGCCCCGACAGGCTTAACGAAGCTTTCTTT
V gene: TRBV7-2
J gene: TRBJ1-1
D gene: -
clone size: -

CDR3 protein: CASSLAASATDTQYF
CDR3 DNA: TGTGCCAGCAGCTTGGCGGCTAGCGCCACAGATACGCAGTATTTT
V gene: TRBV5-4
J gene: TRBJ2-3
D gene: -
clone size: -

CDR3 protein: CATSSDLTYNGYTF
CDR3 DNA: TGTGCCACCAGTTCGGACTTGACGTATAATGGCTACACCTTC
V gene: TRBV15
J gene: TRBJ1-2
D gene: -
clone size: once

CDR3 protein: CASSPISGPGHEQFF
CDR3 DNA: TGCGCCAGCAGCCCCATTAGCGGGCCTGGCCATGAGCAGTTCTTC
V gene: TRBV10-2
J gene: TRBJ2-1
D gene: TRBD2
clone size: -

CDR3 protein: CASSVTGQRNSPLHF
CDR3 DNA: TGTGCCAGCAGCGTCACGGGACAGAGAAATTCACCCCTCCACTTT
V gene: TRBV7-6
J gene: TRBJ1-6
D gene: TRBD1
clone size: -

CDR3 protein: CSVGVSETQYF
CDR3 DNA: TGCAGCGTTGGTGTTTCGGAGACCCAGTACTTC
V gene: TRBV29-1
J gene: TRBJ2-5
D gene: -
clone size: few

CDR3 protein: CASSDREGRGDTQYF
CDR3 DNA: TGCGCCAGCAGCGACCGGGAAGGGAGGGGAGATACGCAGTATTTT
V gene: TRBV4-1
J gene: TRBJ2-3
D gene: TRBD2
clone size: -

CDR3 protein: CASSALPGGNSPLHF
CDR3 DNA: TGTGCCAGTAGTGCACTCCCCGGGGGTAATTCACCCCTCCACTTT
V gene: TRBV19
J gene: TRBJ1-6
D gene: -
clone size: -

CDR3 protein: CASRDSSSYNEQFF
CDR3 DNA: TGTGCCAGCAGGGACAGTAGCTCCTACAATGAGCAGTTCTTC
V gene: TRBV13
J gene: TRBJ2-1
D gene: -
clone size: -

CDR3 protein: CASSLAPDEQFF
CDR3 DNA: TGTGCCAGCAGCTTAGCTCCAGATGAGCAGTTCTTC
V gene: TRBV11-3
J gene: TRBJ2-1
D gene: -
clone size: once

CDR3 protein: CATSDLDRGGGYTF
CDR3 DNA: TGTGCCACCAGTGACCTAGACAGGGGTGGCGGCTACACCTTC
V gene: TRBV24-1
J gene: TRBJ1-2
D gene: TRBD1
clone size: -

CDR3 protein: CASSYLDRAAGNTIYF
CDR3 DNA: TGTGCCAGCAGTTACTTGGACAGGGCGGCTGGAAACACCATATATTTT
V gene: TRBV6-5
J gene: TRBJ1-3
D gene: TRBD1
clone size: -

CDR3 protein: CASSSIKTGADYGYTF
CDR3 DNA: TGTGCCAGCAGTTCAATTAAGACAGGGGCTGACTATGGCTACACCTTC
V gene: TRBV27
J gene: TRBJ1-2
D gene: TRBD1
clone size: -

CDR3 protein: CASKPRGGDYYGYTF
CDR3 DNA: TGTGCCAGCAAGCCCCGCGGCGGGGATTACTATGGCTACACCTTC
V gene: TRBV5-4
J gene: TRBJ1-2
D gene: -
clone size: -

CDR3 protein: CASSGWDRETEKLFF
CDR3 DNA: TGTGCCAGCAGCGGCTGGGACAGGGAGACCGAAAAACTGTTTTTT
V gene: TRBV11-3
J gene: TRBJ1-4
D gene: TRBD1
clone size: once

CDR3 protein: CASSFGYLNNSPLHF
CDR3 DNA: TGTGCCAGCAGCTTCGGTTACCTTAATAATTCACCCCTCCACTTT
V gene: TRBV5-6
J gene: TRBJ1-6
D gene: -
clone size: -

CDR3 protein: CASTNQGVGRPEAFF
CDR3 DNA: TGTGCCTCGACTAACCAAGGTGTTGGCCGGCCTGAAGCTTTCTTT
V gene: TRBV19
J gene: TRBJ1-1
D gene: -
clone size: -

CDR3 protein: CASSQEDRGFADTQYF
CDR3 DNA: TGCGCCAGCAGCCAAGAAGACAGGGGCTTTGCAGATACGCAGTATTTT
V gene: TRBV5-1
J gene: TRBJ2-3
D gene: TRBD1
clone size: -

CDR3 protein: CASSPPGQGNTEAFF
CDR3 DNA: TGTGCCAGCAGCCCGCCGGGACAGGGGAACACTGAAGCTTTCTTT
V gene: TRBV9
J gene: TRBJ1-1
D gene: TRBD1
clone size: -

CDR3 protein: CAWVLKQGKGNTEAFF
CDR3 DNA: TGTGCCTGGGTCCTAAAACAGGGGAAAGGGAACACTGAAGCTTTCTTT
V gene: TRBV30
J gene: TRBJ1-1
D gene: TRBD1
clone size: -

CDR3 protein: CASRPTGGLETQYF
CDR3 DNA: TGTGCCAGCAGGCCCACAGGGGGCCTAGAGACCCAGTACTTC
V gene: TRBV28
J gene: TRBJ2-5
D gene: TRBD1
clone size: once

CDR3 protein: CATSSRTGDPYEQYF
CDR3 DNA: TGTGCCACCAGCAGTAGGACAGGGGACCCGTACGAGCAGTACTTC
V gene: TRBV15
J gene: TRBJ2-7
D gene: TRBD1
clone size: -

CDR3 protein: CASSSRTALSEKLFF
CDR3 DNA: TGTGCCAGCAGCTCCCGGACAGCCCTTAGTGAAAAACTGTTTTTT
V gene: TRBV7-2
J gene: TRBJ1-4
D gene: -
clone size: -

CDR3 protein: CASSRRGDAQYF
CDR3 DNA: TGTGCCAGCAGCCGGCGGGGAGATGCGCAGTATTTT
V gene: TRBV14
J gene: TRBJ2-3
D gene: -
clone size: -

CDR3 protein: CASSLVGSGMADTQYF
CDR3 DNA: TGCGCCAGCAGCTTGGTCGGTAGCGGGATGGCAGATACGCAGTATTTT
V gene: TRBV5-1
J gene: TRBJ2-3
D gene: TRBD2
clone size: few

CDR3 protein: CATSIELSSSYEQYF
CDR3 DNA: TGTGCCACCAGCATTGAACTTTCGAGCTCCTACGAGCAGTACTTC
V gene: TRBV15
J gene: TRBJ2-7
D gene: -
clone size: -

CDR3 protein: CASSDTGVGYTF
CDR3 DNA: TGTGCCAGCAGTGACACAGGGGTAGGCTACACCTTC
V gene: TRBV2
J gene: TRBJ1-2
D gene: TRBD1
clone size: once

CDR3 protein: CASSEGRANTEAFF
CDR3 DNA: TGTGCCAGCAGTGAAGGCAGGGCAAACACTGAAGCTTTCTTT
V gene: TRBV2
J gene: TRBJ1-1
D gene: -
clone size: -

CDR3 protein: CASRAEIGHQGYTF
CDR3 DNA: TGTGCCAGCAGAGCTGAGATTGGACACCAGGGCTACACCTTC
V gene: TRBV2
J gene: TRBJ1-2
D gene: -
clone size: -

CDR3 protein: CASRPERGPANYGYTF
CDR3 DNA: TGTGCCAGCAGACCGGAAAGGGGGCCAGCTAACTATGGCTACACCTTC
V gene: TRBV6-6
J gene: TRBJ1-2
D gene: TRBD1
clone size: -

CDR3 protein: CASRTPGGTEAFF
CDR3 DNA: TGTGCCAGCCGTACCCCAGGGGGCACTGAAGCTTTCTTT
V gene: TRBV6-5
J gene: TRBJ1-1
D gene: TRBD1
clone size: -

CDR3 protein: CASSSGQGDTEAFF
CDR3 DNA: TGTGCCAGCAGCTCCGGACAGGGGGACACTGAAGCTTTCTTT
V gene: TRBV5-5
J gene: TRBJ1-1
D gene: TRBD1
clone size: -

CDR3 protein: CAWSEEGTYNSPLHF
CDR3 DNA: TGTGCCTGGAGTGAGGAGGGAACCTATAATTCACCCCTCCACTTT
V gene: TRBV30
J gene: TRBJ1-6
D gene: -
clone size: once

CDR3 protein: CASSFSGTPGNTIYF
CDR3 DNA: TGTGCCAGCAGCTTTTCCGGGACACCTGGAAACACCATATATTTT
V gene: TRBV7-2
J gene: TRBJ1-3
D gene: -
clone size: -